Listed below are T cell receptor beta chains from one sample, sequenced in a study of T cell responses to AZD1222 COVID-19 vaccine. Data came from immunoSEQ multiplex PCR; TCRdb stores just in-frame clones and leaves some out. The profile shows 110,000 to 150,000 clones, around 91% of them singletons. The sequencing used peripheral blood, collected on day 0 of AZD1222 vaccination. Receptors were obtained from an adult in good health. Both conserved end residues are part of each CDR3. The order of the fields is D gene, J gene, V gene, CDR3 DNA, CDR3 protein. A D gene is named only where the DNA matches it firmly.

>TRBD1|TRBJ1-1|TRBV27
TGTGCCAGCAGTTCGTCCACAGGGGAGAAAGTGAACACTGAAGCTTTCTTT
CASSSSTGEKVNTEAFF
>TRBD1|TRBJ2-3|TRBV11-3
TGTGCCAGCAGCATCGGACAGGGCACCACAGATACGCAGTATTTT
CASSIGQGTTDTQYF
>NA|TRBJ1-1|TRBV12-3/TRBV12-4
TGTGCCAGCAGTTTGACCACTGAAGCTTTCTTT
CASSLTTEAFF
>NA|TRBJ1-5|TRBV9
TGTGCCAGCAGCGTCGGTGTAGCAAATCAGCCCCAGCATTTT
CASSVGVANQPQHF
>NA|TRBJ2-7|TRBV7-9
TGTGCCAGCAGCTCGGACAGTTACTACGAGCAGTACTTC
CASSSDSYYEQYF
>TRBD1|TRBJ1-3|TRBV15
TGTGCCACCTCCCCCGGGACAGGCGCTGGAAACACCATATATTTT
CATSPGTGAGNTIYF
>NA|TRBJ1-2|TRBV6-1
TGTGCCAGCAGTGAAATGACAGGCTACACCTTC
CASSEMTGYTF
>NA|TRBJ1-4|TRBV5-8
TGTGCCACCGGGGAAAAACTGTTTTTT
CATGEKLFF
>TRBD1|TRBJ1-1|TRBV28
TGTGCCAGCAGTTTAGATCGGGGACAGTCGAACACTGAAGCTTTCTTT
CASSLDRGQSNTEAFF
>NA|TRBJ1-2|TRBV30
TGTGCCTGGAGCCTACAGGTTAACTATGGCTACACCTTC
CAWSLQVNYGYTF